One TCR beta chain is described in this entry. PCR employed 60 Vbeta and 13 Jbeta primers. Profiled with immunoSEQ multiplex PCR; TCRdb holds only in-frame clones, not every one. The data hold 130,000 to 150,000 clones, with 70% to 85% observed a single time. This sample is drawn from a study of cytomegalovirus exposure and HLA in healthy donors. V was clipped by 9 bases and J by 3 bases, with 15 bases between them. From germline, CDR1 is LGHNA and CDR2 YSLEER. The CDR3 contains 14 residues. Healthy bone marrow donors made up the donor group. The origin of this receptor is a woman in her fifties or sixties in good health and CMV-seropositive. Input material: PBMCs. The V gene is TRBV4-3, the J gene TRBJ2-1; D is uncertain. The CDR3 reads CASRQGSGYNEQFF. The CDR3 DNA reads TGCGCCAGTAGACAAGGATCAGGCTACAATGAGCAGTTCTTC.